This TCR beta chain was documented in a study of T cell changes during pregnancy in multiple sclerosis. The CDR3 is made up of 16 amino acids. The germline gives CDR1 MDHEN, CDR2 SYDVKM. With V trimmed by 5 bases and J by 4 bases, 14 bases remained unmatched. This table comes from immunoSEQ multiplex PCR, and its TCRdb copy is limited to in-frame clones, with some not included. This table holds fewer than 50,000 clones, 92% found once. The material was CD8+ T cells from peripheral blood mononuclear cells, obtained in the third trimester of pregnancy. The genes are TRBV28 and TRBJ2-7; 7 positions agree with TRBD2. This sequence originates from a female donor with multiple sclerosis, enrolled in a pregnancy study. The CDR3: CASSPLGGGPSYEQYF. The DNA for the CDR3 is TGTGCCAGCAGTCCGCTGGGGGGAGGGCCTTCGTACGAGCAGTACTTC.